Below are 7 T cell receptor beta chains sequenced from a single sample in a study of blood T cell repertoires in COVID-19. Measured with immunoSEQ multiplex PCR; TCRdb has only the in-frame clones, and not every one. The sample yields about 130,000 clones, roughly 90% seen once. The sequencing sample was made of peripheral blood. These receptors came from a man aged 60 to 75 with active or convalescent COVID-19.

This clone was observed a single time. The chain carries TRBV4-2 and TRBJ2-1; 15 bases agree with TRBD2. CDR3 length equals 16 residues. CDR1 is LGHNA and CDR2 is YNFKEQ in the germline V gene. V dropped 5 bases and J dropped 8; count of bases not matched to a gene: 7. Written as DNA, the CDR3 is TGTGCCAGCAGCATTCGGACTAGCGGGGGGGCCTATGAGCAGTTCTTC. It encodes CASSIRTSGGAYEQFF.

This clone occurred a few times. The sample contains more than one DNA sequence encoding this CDR3. The chain couples TRBV7-2 to TRBJ1-3; TRBD1 matches at 7 bases. The CDR3 has 15 amino acids. V shed 4 bases, J shed 0 bases, and the junction held 3 bases outside the gene matches. CDR1 and CDR2 from the germline V gene are SGHTA and FQGNSA. CDR3 coding DNA: TGTGCCAGCAGCTCGGGACAGACCTCTGGAAACACCATATATTTT. Translated, it gives CASSSGQTSGNTIYF.

The rearrangement uses TRBV4-3 and TRBJ2-7, with 7 nucleotides matching TRBD1. The trim removed 1 base at V and 0 bases at J, leaving 9 bases unmatched. Germline lookup yields CDR1 LGHNA and CDR2 YSLEER. The CDR3 length is 17 residues. Here the CDR3 reads CASSQVIGGLSSYEQYF. The DNA of the CDR3 is TGCGCCAGCAGCCAAGTCATAGGGGGCCTGTCCTCCTACGAGCAGTACTTC.

The genes are TRBV5-5 and TRBJ2-7; 7 nucleotides match TRBD2. Losses at the gene ends were 0 bases for V and 3 bases for J; bases not matched to a gene: 6. The germline V gene has CDR1 SGHKS and CDR2 YYEKEE (reference sequence). The CDR3 spans 15 residues. CDR3 DNA sequence: TGTGCCAGCAGCTTGGAGCTAGCGGACTACTACGAGCAGTACTTC. The encoded protein is CASSLELADYYEQYF.

The chain joins TRBV11-2 to TRBJ2-2; 10 bases line up with TRBD2. Losses at the gene ends were 1 base for V and 6 bases for J; bases not matched to a gene: 2. The CDR3 sequence is 15 residues long. Germline V lookup: CDR1 SGHAT, CDR2 FQNNGV. The CDR3, as DNA: TGTGCCAGCAGCTTAGTCCTAGCGGGAGCCGGGGAGCTGTTTTTT. Its translation: CASSLVLAGAGELFF.

This chain connects TRBV6-5 to TRBJ2-7, with D possibly matching TRBD2 (5 bases). The V and J ends lost 8 bases and 2 bases respectively, with 13 bases between them. Germline V gene lookup returns CDR1 MNHEY and CDR2 SVGAGI. There are 13 residues in the CDR3. This CDR3 is CASGRTAAYEQYF. DNA of the CDR3: TGTGCCAGCGGTCGCACAGCGGCCTACGAGCAGTACTTC.

This clone has just one count. The chain links TRBV9 to TRBJ1-6, with 12 bases identical to TRBD1. There are 17 residues in the CDR3. Germline V gene lookup returns CDR1 SGDLS and CDR2 YYNGEE. With 6 bases clipped from V and 6 bases from J, the junction kept 10 bases outside the gene matches. The DNA of the CDR3 is TGTGCCAGCATCACTACTAGGGACAGGGGGCGTAATTCACCCCTCCACTTT. Translation gives CASITTRDRGRNSPLHF.